This passage covers 19 T cell receptor beta chains from one sample sequenced in a study of Ad26.COV2.S vaccination and SARS-CoV-2 variants. Treatment meaning: roughly 20 received Ad26.COV2.S at low or high dose, single or two shots; 5 received placebo; per-sample allocation not given. Day 63 following the first vaccine or placebo injection was when the samples were taken. TCRdb keeps only in-frame clones here, not all; method: immunoSEQ multiplex PCR. Of around 300,000 clones listed, about 89% are singletons. The input for sequencing was peripheral blood, taken in a trial of Ad26.COV2.S vaccine versus placebo. The origin of the receptors is a person aged 18-65 years who received the Ad26.COV2.S COVID-19 vaccine or a placebo.

The chain combines TRBV28 with TRBJ1-1; TRBD1 is a possible D gene (5 bases). The CDR3 extends over 14 amino acids. The V and J ends lost 10 bases and 0 bases respectively, with 15 bases between them. The germline V gene has CDR1 MDHEN and CDR2 SYDVKM. DNA for the CDR3: TGTGCCACCCAAGGGGCCCGGGTGAACACTGAAGCTTTCTTT. Encoded protein: CATQGARVNTEAFF.

The chain uses TRBV7-6 and TRBJ2-7; weak D call: TRBD1 (6 bases). Looked up from germline, CDR1 is SGHVS and CDR2 is FNYEAQ. The V and J ends lost 1 base and 2 bases respectively, with 12 bases between them. CDR3 length: 15 residues. The CDR3 region is CASSLEGGVTYEQYF. The CDR3 nucleotides read TGTGCCAGCAGCTTAGAAGGGGGAGTTACCTACGAGCAGTACTTC. The complete variable domain, with remaining parts taken from reference TRBV7-6 and TRBJ2-7, reads GAGVSQSPRYKVTKRGQDVALRCDPISGHVSLYWYRQALGQGPEFLTYFNYEAQQDKSGLPNDRFSAERPEGSISTLTIQRTEQRDSAMYRCASSLEGGVTYEQYFGPGTRLTVT.

The chain couples TRBV27 to TRBJ1-6; tentatively, D is TRBD1 (6 bases). V was trimmed by 5 bases and J by 1 base, leaving 12 bases between them. The CDR3 sequence is 16 residues long. Germline values: CDR1 MNHEY, CDR2 SMNVEV (reference sequence). Here the CDR3 DNA reads TGTGCCAGCAGTACGTCCAGGGGTTCCTATAATTCACCCCTCCACTTT. Encoded protein: CASSTSRGSYNSPLHF.

CDR3 bases: TGTGCCAGCAGCGTGAGCTCCTACGAGCAGTACTTC. Protein: CASSVSSYEQYF. The chain uses TRBV6-2 or TRBV6-3 and TRBJ2-7, with unresolved D. Germline CDR1 and CDR2: MNHEY and SVGEGT. The V and J ends lost 6 bases and 0 bases respectively, with 6 bases between them. CDR3 length equals 12 residues.

This chain uses TRBV28 with TRBJ1-5; possibly TRBD1 for D (5 bases). CDR1 and CDR2 from the germline V gene are MDHEN and SYDVKM. The V and J ends lost 3 bases and 4 bases respectively, with 13 bases between them. The CDR3 totals 15 residues. Written as DNA, the CDR3 is TGTGCCAGCAGTTTCGCCGGACCAGGGAATCAGCCCCAGCATTTT. Residues: CASSFAGPGNQPQHF.

The chain joins TRBV13 to TRBJ2-1; 7 positions agree with TRBD2. This CDR3 contains 15 residues. Germline CDR1 PRHDT, CDR2 FYEKMQ (reference sequence). The V segment lost 3 bases and the J segment 4 bases; nucleotides outside the gene matches: 6. In DNA, the CDR3 is TGTGCCAGCAGCTTGGGCGGGGGTAATTACAATGAGCAGTTCTTC. It is translated as CASSLGGGNYNEQFF.

The chain recombines TRBV28 with TRBJ2-2, with 9 positions matching TRBD2. Germline CDR1 MDHEN, CDR2 SYDVKM. Germline trimming cut 10 bases from V and 5 bases from J; bases unmatched to any gene: 14. The CDR3 is made up of 16 amino acids. In nucleotides, the CDR3 is TGTGCCACCAAGTTAAATAGCGGGAGCCGTACCGGGGAGCTGTTTTTT. It translates to CATKLNSGSRTGELFF.

The V call is TRBV9, the J call TRBJ1-1, with unresolved D. This CDR3 has 13 amino acids. The V and J ends lost 0 bases and 1 base respectively, with 4 bases between them. Germline values: CDR1 SGDLS, CDR2 YYNGEE. CDR3 protein: CASSVAENTEAFF. In DNA, the CDR3 is TGTGCCAGCAGCGTAGCGGAGAACACTGAAGCTTTCTTT.

The chain has TRBV6-7 and TRBJ2-1; 9 bases align to TRBD2. TRBV6-7 is an open reading frame, and its role is uncertain. V lost 5 bases, J lost 5 bases, and 7 bases stayed unmatched. The CDR3 runs 15 residues. CDR3 coding DNA: TGTGCCAGCAGTCTTAGCGGGAGTCGGCACAATGAGCAGTTCTTC. Its translation: CASSLSGSRHNEQFF.

The chain is built from TRBV6-1 and TRBJ2-7; D not resolved. Germline CDR1 is MNHNS and CDR2 is SASEGT. The CDR3 consists of 13 residues. V was shortened by 2 bases and J by 5 bases, with 10 bases between the two germline ends. The DNA for the CDR3 is TGTGCCAGCAGTGAACTAAGCGCCCACGAGCAGTACTTC. It translates to CASSELSAHEQYF.

This chain connects TRBV5-1 to TRBJ1-4; D unresolved. Germline CDR1 and CDR2: SGHRS and YFSETQ. The CDR3 length is 14 residues. The V end lost 6 bases, the J end lost 3 bases, and 12 bases lay between the germline ends. The CDR3 DNA reads as TGCGCCAGCACCCTTGGCCCTGCTAATGAAAAACTGTTTTTT. Amino acid sequence: CASTLGPANEKLFF.

In this sample, this clone turned up a few times. The V and J genes are TRBV2 and TRBJ1-5; D unclear. CDR1 is SNHLY, CDR2 FYNNEI, per germline. Trimming pared 6 bases from V and 0 bases from J, leaving 9 bases between. The CDR3 length is 14 residues. The CDR3 loop reads CASRGFNSNQPQHF. CDR3 DNA: TGTGCCAGCAGGGGGTTTAATAGCAATCAGCCCCAGCATTTT.

This chain connects TRBV6-5 to TRBJ1-3; 8 positions agree with TRBD1. The CDR3 covers 14 residues. V lost 8 bases to trimming and J lost 1 base; unmatched junction nucleotides: 4. The germline gives CDR1 MNHEY, CDR2 SVGAGI. CDR3: CASGHRGSGNTIYF. The CDR3 DNA follows: TGTGCCAGCGGACACAGGGGGTCTGGAAACACCATATATTTT.

The chain combines TRBV7-9 with TRBJ2-3; D possibly corresponds to TRBD1 (6 bases). Between the trimmed V and J ends, which lost 1 base and 7 bases, there was a span of 21 bases. The CDR3 is 17 amino acids. Germline CDR1 reads SEHNR; CDR2 reads FQNEAQ (reference sequence). Here the CDR3 reads CASSLEPSGPRGYTQYF. As DNA, the CDR3 is TGTGCCAGCAGCTTAGAACCCAGCGGACCAAGGGGGTATACGCAGTATTTT.

The chain couples TRBV10-2 to TRBJ2-2; either TRBD1 or TRBD2 may supply D (5 bases each). Trimming left V 8 bases short and J 5 bases short, with 18 bases between. The CDR3 length is 15 residues. Germline CDR1 is WSHSY and CDR2 is SAAADI. CDR3 loop: CASDPGSGHTGELFF. CDR3 coding DNA: TGCGCCAGCGACCCGGGATCAGGACATACCGGGGAGCTGTTTTTT.

The CDR3, as DNA: TGTGCCAGTAGTATAGATCAAGGCAGCAGCACAGATACGCAGTATTTT. This gives the protein CASSIDQGSSTDTQYF. The rearrangement uses TRBV19 and TRBJ2-3; D unresolved. Trimming left V 0 bases short and J 0 bases short, with 10 bases between. CDR3 size: 16 residues. Per germline, CDR1 LNHDA and CDR2 SQIVND (reference sequence). Full variable domain (rest looked up from reference TRBV19 and TRBJ2-3): DGGITQSPKYLFRKEGQNVTLSCEQNLNHDAMYWYRQDPGQGLRLIYYSQIVNDFQKGDIAEGYSVSREKKESFPLTVTSAQKNPTAFYLCASSIDQGSSTDTQYFGPGTRLTVL.

The V gene is TRBV13, the J gene TRBJ2-3, with 10 bases aligning to TRBD1. J gave up 1 base and V 5 bases, and 6 bases lay outside the gene matches. Germline loops: CDR1 PRHDT, CDR2 FYEKMQ (reference sequence). The CDR3 is made up of 16 amino acids. Written as DNA, the CDR3 is TGTGCCAGCAGCCAAGGGACAGGGGACCGCACAGATACGCAGTATTTT. This translates into CASSQGTGDRTDTQYF.

The V call is TRBV2, the J call TRBJ2-3, with D perhaps matching TRBD2 (5 bases). Germline values: CDR1 SNHLY, CDR2 FYNNEI. This CDR3 comprises 19 residues. Trimming left V 6 bases short and J 6 bases short, with 31 bases between. CDR3 region: CASSAPPGVAQNQRDTQYF. The CDR3 DNA follows: TGTGCCAGCAGCGCTCCACCCGGGGTCGCACAGAACCAAAGGGATACGCAGTATTTT. The whole variable domain, remainder taken from reference TRBV2 and TRBJ2-3, is EPEVTQTPSHQVTQMGQEVILRCVPISNHLYFYWYRQILGQKVEFLVSFYNNEISEKSEIFDDQFSVERPDGSNFTLKIRSTKLEDSAMYFCASSAPPGVAQNQRDTQYFGPGTRLTVL.

V gene TRBV6-2 or TRBV6-3 combines with J gene TRBJ1-2, with a possible D match to TRBD1 (6 bases). This CDR3 spans 15 amino acids. Germline V CDR1 and CDR2: MNHEY, SVGEGT. V lost 5 bases, J lost 4 bases, and 17 bases lay in between. The CDR3 spells CASSASGQTLYGYTF. In nucleotides, the CDR3 is TGTGCCAGCAGTGCCTCAGGACAGACTCTCTATGGCTACACCTTC.